This TCR beta chain is from a study of blood T cell repertoires in COVID-19. Study in general: Sample material is recorded as cDNA or gDNA derived from T cells, B-cell-depleted T cells, or PBMCs.

Clones were read by immunoSEQ multiplex PCR, and TCRdb kept only the in-frame ones, dropping some. Of fewer than 250,000 clones in the sample, around four fifths were seen once. The origin of this receptor is a man aged 45-65 years with acute or convalescent COVID-19. The sample taken for sequencing was peripheral blood.

This chain's CDR3 is CASSPHRGSQDIQYF. CDR3 sequence (DNA): TGCGCCAGCAGCCCTCACAGGGGGTCCCAAGACATTCAGTACTTC. This rearrangement joins TRBV5-1 to TRBJ2-4; 8 positions agree with TRBD1. J lost 8 bases, V lost 4 bases, and 11 bases had no gene match. The V gene's germline CDR1 is SGHRS and CDR2 YFSETQ. The CDR3 spans 15 residues.